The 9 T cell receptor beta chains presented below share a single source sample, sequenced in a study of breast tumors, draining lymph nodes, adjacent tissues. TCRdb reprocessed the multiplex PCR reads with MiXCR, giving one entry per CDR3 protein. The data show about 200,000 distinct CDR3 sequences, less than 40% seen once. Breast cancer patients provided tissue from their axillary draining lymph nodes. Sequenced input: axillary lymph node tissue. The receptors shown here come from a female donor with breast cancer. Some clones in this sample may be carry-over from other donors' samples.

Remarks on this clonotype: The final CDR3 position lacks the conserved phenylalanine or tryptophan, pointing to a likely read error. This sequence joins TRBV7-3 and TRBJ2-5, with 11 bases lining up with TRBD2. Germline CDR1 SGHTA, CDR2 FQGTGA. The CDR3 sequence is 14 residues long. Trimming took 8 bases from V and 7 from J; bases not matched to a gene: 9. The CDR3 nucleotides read TGTGCCAGCGGAATAGCGGGAGGGCCGGGGACCCAGTACCTC. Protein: CASGIAGGPGTQYL.

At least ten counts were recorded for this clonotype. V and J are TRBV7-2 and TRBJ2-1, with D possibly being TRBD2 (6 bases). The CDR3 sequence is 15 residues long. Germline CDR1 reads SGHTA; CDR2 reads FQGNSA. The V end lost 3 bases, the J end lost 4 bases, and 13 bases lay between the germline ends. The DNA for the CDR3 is TGTGCCAGCAGCTTTTTCGGGGGAGATTACAATGAGCAGTTCTTC. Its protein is CASSFFGGDYNEQFF.

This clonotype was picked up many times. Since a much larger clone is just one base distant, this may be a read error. CDR3 sequence (DNA): TGTGCCAGCAGTTTCTACAGTCGAGGTGGCTACACCTTC. This translates into CASSFYSRGGYTF. V usage is TRBV12-3 or TRBV12-4 and J usage is TRBJ1-2; D ambiguous. The V gene lost 3 bases and the J gene lost 7 bases, with 12 bases spanning the gap. The CDR3 is 13 amino acids.

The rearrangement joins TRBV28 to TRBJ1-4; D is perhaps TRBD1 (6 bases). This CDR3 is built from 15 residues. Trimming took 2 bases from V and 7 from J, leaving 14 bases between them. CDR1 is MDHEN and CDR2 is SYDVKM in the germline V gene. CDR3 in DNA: TGTGCCAGCAGTTTAGCGCAGGGGTCGATTGAAAAACTGTTTTTT. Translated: CASSLAQGSIEKLFF. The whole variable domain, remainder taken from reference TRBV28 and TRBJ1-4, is DVKVTQSSRYLVKRTGEKVFLECVQDMDHENMFWYRQDPGLGLRLIYFSYDVKMKEKGDIPEGYSVSREKKERFSLILESASTNQTSMYLCASSLAQGSIEKLFFGSGTQLSVL.

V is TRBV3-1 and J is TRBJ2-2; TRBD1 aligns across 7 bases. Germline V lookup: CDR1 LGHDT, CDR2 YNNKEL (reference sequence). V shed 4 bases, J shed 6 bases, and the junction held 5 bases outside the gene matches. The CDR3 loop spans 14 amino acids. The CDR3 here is CASSPRQGAGELFF. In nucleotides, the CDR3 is TGTGCCAGCAGCCCCAGACAGGGAGCCGGGGAGCTGTTTTTT. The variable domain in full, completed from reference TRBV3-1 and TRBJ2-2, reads DTAVSQTPKYLVTQMGNDKSIKCEQNLGHDTMYWYKQDSKKFLKIMFSYNNKELIINETVPNRFSPKSPDKAHLNLHINSLELGDSAVYFCASSPRQGAGELFFGEGSRLTVL.

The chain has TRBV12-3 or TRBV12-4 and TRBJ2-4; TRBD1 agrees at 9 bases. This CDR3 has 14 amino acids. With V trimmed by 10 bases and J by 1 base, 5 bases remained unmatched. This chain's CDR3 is CANRTGVAKNIQYF. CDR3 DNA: TGTGCCAACAGGACAGGGGTGGCCAAAAACATTCAGTACTTC.

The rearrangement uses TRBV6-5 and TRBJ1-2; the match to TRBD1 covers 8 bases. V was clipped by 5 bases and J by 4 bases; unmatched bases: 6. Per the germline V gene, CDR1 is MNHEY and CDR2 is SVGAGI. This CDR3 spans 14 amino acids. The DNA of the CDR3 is TGTGCCAGCAGTCACGGGACAGGAGCCTATGGCTACACCTTC. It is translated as CASSHGTGAYGYTF.

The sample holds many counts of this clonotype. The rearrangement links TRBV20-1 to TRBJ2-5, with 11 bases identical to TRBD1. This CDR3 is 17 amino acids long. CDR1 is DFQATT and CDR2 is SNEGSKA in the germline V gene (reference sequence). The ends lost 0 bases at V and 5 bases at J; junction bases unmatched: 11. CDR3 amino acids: CSARDPGQGARWETQYF. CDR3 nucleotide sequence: TGCAGTGCTAGAGATCCCGGACAGGGGGCAAGATGGGAGACCCAGTACTTC.

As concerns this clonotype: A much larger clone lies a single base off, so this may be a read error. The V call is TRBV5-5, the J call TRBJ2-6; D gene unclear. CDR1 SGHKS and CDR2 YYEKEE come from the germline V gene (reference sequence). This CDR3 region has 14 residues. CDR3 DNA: TGTGCCAGCAAGCTTAGCTCTGCGGCCAACGTCCTGACTTTC. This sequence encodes CASKLSSAANVLTF.